A selection of T cell receptor beta chains follows, all from one sample in a study of blood T cell repertoires in COVID-19. Clones were sequenced by immunoSEQ multiplex PCR, and TCRdb holds only the in-frame ones, with some missing. Altogether roughly 250,000 clones are present, 70% to 90% being singletons, with the ten largest covering 0.87%. Material for sequencing was peripheral blood. Every receptor here comes from a human donor with COVID-19, enrolled during active disease. The donor label of this sample is uncertain. Both conserved end residues are part of each CDR3. The D gene is left open where the match is weak. Part of the rows lack a size; the others show once, few, many or a class for expanded clones.

v_gene	d_gene	abundance	j_gene	CDR3nt	CDR3aa
TRBV3-1/TRBV3-2	TRBD1	NA	TRBJ1-4	TGTGCCAGCAGCCAAGCGGACAGGGGGAGTGAAAAACTGTTTTTT	CASSQADRGSEKLFF
TRBV10-3	NA	NA	TRBJ2-6	TGTGCCATCAGTGAGGGAGACTCTGGGGCCAACGTCCTGACTTTC	CAISEGDSGANVLTF
TRBV5-1	TRBD1	few	TRBJ1-2	TGCGCCAGCAGCTTGGGGACAGGGGGCTATGGCTACACCTTC	CASSLGTGGYGYTF
TRBV10-1	NA	once	TRBJ2-1	TGCGCCAGCAGTCGGGAGACCCAGCAGTTCTTC	CASSRETQQFF
TRBV10-3	NA	NA	TRBJ1-2	TGTGCCATCAGTGAGGTTGGACTACAAGACTATGGCTACACCTTC	CAISEVGLQDYGYTF
TRBV28	NA	NA	TRBJ1-5	TGCGCCAGCAGTTTGCGTCAGCCCCAGCATTTT	CASSLRQPQHF
TRBV27	TRBD1	NA	TRBJ1-5	TGTGCCAGCAGTACGACAGGGCGAGGGGGCAATCAGCCCCAGCATTTT	CASSTTGRGGNQPQHF
TRBV10-3	TRBD2	NA	TRBJ2-2	TGTGCCATCAGTGAGGGACTAGCGGAGAACACCGGGGAGCTGTTTTTT	CAISEGLAENTGELFF
TRBV2	NA	NA	TRBJ1-5	TGTGCCAGCAGAGGAACAGTATGGCCCCAGCATTTT	CASRGTVWPQHF
TRBV18	NA	NA	TRBJ2-6	TGTGCCACCAGTTATAGGGGATCCGCCAACGTCCTGACTTTC	CATSYRGSANVLTF
TRBV3-1/TRBV3-2	NA	few	TRBJ2-5	TGTGCCAGCAGCCAAGGTCCCAACCGGGAGACCCAGTACTTC	CASSQGPNRETQYF
TRBV5-6	NA	once	TRBJ1-5	TGTGCCAGCAGCTTGCGGGGGTACACGGGTCCTGGCCATCAGCCCCAGCATTTT	CASSLRGYTGPGHQPQHF
TRBV5-1	NA	NA	TRBJ2-3	TGCGCCAGCAGCGGGTCCCCCGGGGGGCTGCTGGACCCTAGCACAGATACGCAGTATTTT	CASSGSPGGLLDPSTDTQYF
TRBV5-6	TRBD1	NA	TRBJ2-3	TGTGCCAGCAGCCCGACAGGGGGCGCAGATACGCAGTATTTT	CASSPTGGADTQYF
TRBV20-1	TRBD1	NA	TRBJ2-7	TGCAGTGCTAGTAGGACAGGGGATGACGAGCAGTACTTC	CSASRTGDDEQYF
TRBV19	NA	NA	TRBJ1-5	TGTGCCAGTAGTGAACAATCCCGCAATCAGCCCCAGCATTTT	CASSEQSRNQPQHF
TRBV5-1	NA	NA	TRBJ2-1	TGCGCCAGCAGGGGAGCCCTCGGAGACAATGAGCAGTTCTTC	CASRGALGDNEQFF
TRBV24-1	NA	once	TRBJ1-3	TGTGCCACCAGTGATTCCGGTCGACAGGGAAACACCATATATTTT	CATSDSGRQGNTIYF
TRBV19	NA	NA	TRBJ1-4	TGTGCCAGTAGTATCGCGAGTGGGGCCGAAAAACTGTTTTTT	CASSIASGAEKLFF
TRBV28	NA	few	TRBJ2-5	TGTGCCAGCAGTGTAGCGGTACTCTCGGGGGAGACCCAGTACTTC	CASSVAVLSGETQYF
TRBV28	TRBD2	NA	TRBJ2-5	TGTGCCAGCCTAGGGACTAGCGGGACGAAGACCCAGTACTTC	CASLGTSGTKTQYF
TRBV19	TRBD1	once	TRBJ1-5	TGTGCCAGTAGCACCCAGGGACAGGGGTCAATGGCCCAGCATTTT	CASSTQGQGSMAQHF
TRBV7-2	NA	NA	TRBJ1-2	TGTGCCAGCAGCCCGGACAGCGGCTATGGCTACACCTTC	CASSPDSGYGYTF
TRBV2	TRBD1	NA	TRBJ1-6	TGTGCCAGCAGATCAGGGACAGGGGCGATTAATTCACCCCTCCACTTT	CASRSGTGAINSPLHF
TRBV30	TRBD1	NA	TRBJ1-2	TGTGCCTGGAGTGTGGACAGGGTCTATGGCTACACCTTC	CAWSVDRVYGYTF
TRBV7-2	TRBD2	NA	TRBJ2-3	TGTGCCAGCAGCTTAGTTAGCGGACTAGCGGGAGATACGCAGTATTTT	CASSLVSGLAGDTQYF
TRBV11-2	TRBD2	NA	TRBJ2-1	TGTGCCAGCAGCCCCGCTAGGGCTAGCGGGAGGTGGGGTGAGCAGTTCTTC	CASSPARASGRWGEQFF
TRBV6-2/TRBV6-3	TRBD1	NA	TRBJ2-1	TGTGCCAGCAGCCCTACCGGGACAGCCTCCTACAATGAGCAGTTCTTC	CASSPTGTASYNEQFF
TRBV6-5	TRBD1	NA	TRBJ1-2	TGTGCCAGCACTCTGGGGACAGACTACACCTTC	CASTLGTDYTF
TRBV29-1	NA	NA	TRBJ1-1	TGCAGCGTTGGAATCAGTCAGGGGATCCCTGAAGCTTTCTTT	CSVGISQGIPEAFF
TRBV5-4	NA	few	TRBJ1-2	TGTGCCAGCAGCCCTACCCCGTCCCAACCCTATGGCTACACCTTC	CASSPTPSQPYGYTF
TRBV6-5	TRBD1	NA	TRBJ2-7	TGTGCCAGCACCTTGGGGACAGGGTTGGACGAGCAGTACTTC	CASTLGTGLDEQYF
TRBV18	TRBD1	few	TRBJ1-5	TGTGCCAGCCAACCGGGACAGGAACAGCCCCAGCATTTT	CASQPGQEQPQHF
TRBV21-1	NA	NA	TRBJ2-7	TGTGCCAGGATTGCCGGGACAGGGGAAGAGCAGTACTTC	CARIAGTGEEQYF
TRBV29-1	NA	NA	TRBJ1-1	TGCAGCGTTGAATGGGCAGGTCGTCAGTCTGAAGCTTTCTTT	CSVEWAGRQSEAFF
TRBV18	TRBD1	NA	TRBJ2-7	TGTGCCAGCTCATCGGGACAGGCCCTTACCTACGAGCAGTACTTC	CASSSGQALTYEQYF
TRBV6-5	TRBD2	NA	TRBJ2-1	TGTGCCAGCAGTTACTCGACTAGCGGGAGACGCAATGAGCAGTTCTTC	CASSYSTSGRRNEQFF
TRBV3-1/TRBV3-2	TRBD2	NA	TRBJ2-1	TGTGCCAGCAGCCAAGAATTCGGACTAGCGGGAGTCCGCAATGAGCAGTTCTTC	CASSQEFGLAGVRNEQFF
TRBV28	NA	NA	TRBJ1-6	TGTGCCAGCAACGGGGGTGGCGGATATAATTCACCCCTCCACTTT	CASNGGGGYNSPLHF
TRBV5-1	TRBD1	NA	TRBJ1-3	TGCGCCAGCAGCTCCGGGACAGTTGGGTATGGAAACACCATATATTTT	CASSSGTVGYGNTIYF
TRBV4-2	NA	NA	TRBJ2-7	TGTGCCAGCAGCCAAGATTGGGCGAGAGGGAGCTCCTACGAGCAGTACTTC	CASSQDWARGSSYEQYF